This T cell receptor beta chain was identified during a study of Ad26.COV2.S vaccination and SARS-CoV-2 variants. TCRdb's copy holds only in-frame clones and misses some; the assay was immunoSEQ multiplex PCR. The sample consists of 350,000 to 450,000 clones, 92% of them appearing once. Regarding this clone: The target antigen is unknown.

General study findings and limits: Recipients given vaccine exceeded placebo recipients in spike-specific TCR breadth. CD8+ and CD4+ T cells specific for spike reportedly responded with substantial breadth after vaccination.

The CDR3 has 12 amino acids. Germline V CDR1 and CDR2: LGHNT, FRNRAP. Trimming took off 2 bases at V and 13 bases at J, with 14 bases between the two ends. This sequence joins TRBV12-5 and TRBJ1-2, with D perhaps TRBD1 (5 bases). This receptor was taken from a human donor who had recovered from COVID-19. Sequenced here: peripheral blood, sampled after recovery from COVID-19. In nucleotides, the CDR3 is TGTGCTAGTGGTTTGCCCCCGCAGGGTTCCACCTTC. The encoded protein is CASGLPPQGSTF.